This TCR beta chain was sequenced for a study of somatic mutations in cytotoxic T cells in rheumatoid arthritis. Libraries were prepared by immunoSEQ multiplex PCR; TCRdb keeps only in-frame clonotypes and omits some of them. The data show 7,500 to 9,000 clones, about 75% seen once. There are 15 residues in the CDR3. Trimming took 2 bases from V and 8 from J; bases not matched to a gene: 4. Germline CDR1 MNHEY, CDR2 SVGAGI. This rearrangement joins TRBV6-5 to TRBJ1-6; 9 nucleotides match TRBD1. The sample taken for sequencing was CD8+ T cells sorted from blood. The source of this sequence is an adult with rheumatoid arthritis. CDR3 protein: CASSYMGQGDSPLHF. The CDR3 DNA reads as TGTGCCAGCAGTTACATGGGACAGGGAGATTCACCCCTCCACTTT.